A single sample gave rise to the 16 T cell receptor beta chains below, sequenced in a study of regulatory T cells in long-lasting Graves disease. Time point of the sample: newly diagnosed GD, antithyroid drugs for less than 3 months. The TCR library was prepared using RNA isolated from PBMCs. In building TCR beta libraries, iRepertoire HTBI primers were used together with Arm-PCR of CDR3 regions. TCRdb analysed the multiplex PCR reads with MiXCR anew, one entry per CDR3 protein. In the table there are roughly 400,000 distinct CDR3 sequences, about a sixth of which are singletons. These records were also assigned to another study, of T cells in Graves' hyperthyroidism and ophthalmopathy.

The sequences come from peripheral blood mononuclear cells (PBMCs), collected at new diagnosis, from a patient treated with antithyroid drugs. These receptors were collected from a woman younger than 30 with Graves disease.

The chain is built from TRBV12-3 or TRBV12-4 and TRBJ2-3; D unresolved. Trimming stripped 7 bases from V and 6 bases from J, with 14 bases between. This CDR3 has 13 amino acids. CDR3 DNA: TGTGCCAGCAAACCCCCGGCGGAGGATACGCAGTATTTT. Amino acid sequence: CASKPPAEDTQYF.

The J gene is TRBJ2-1, the V gene TRBV5-1, with D perhaps matching TRBD1 (5 bases). Per the germline V gene, CDR1 is SGHRS and CDR2 is YFSETQ. CDR3 length equals 13 residues. Trimming took off 9 bases at V and 7 bases at J, with 17 bases between the two ends. In nucleotides, the CDR3 is TGCGCCACTGGGGCAGGGTTGGGGAATGAGCAGTTCTTC. This codes for CATGAGLGNEQFF.

This clonotype was counted between two and nine times. J is TRBJ2-7 and V is TRBV19, with D perhaps TRBD2 (5 bases). V lost 4 bases to trimming and J lost 3 bases, with 16 bases between them. Germline V gene sequence: CDR1 LNHDA, CDR2 SQIVND (reference sequence). This CDR3 is 15 amino acids long. The CDR3 DNA is TGTGCCAGTAGTAGTGGAGGAGTGGCCAGCTACGAGCAGTACTTC. Protein sequence: CASSSGGVASYEQYF.

This clonotype was counted many times. This chain uses TRBV29-1 with TRBJ1-1, with TRBD1 matching 7 bases. J gave up 3 bases and V 4 bases, and 5 bases lay outside the gene matches. The CDR3 is made up of 13 amino acids. The germline V gene has CDR1 SQVTM and CDR2 ANQGSEA. CDR3 sequence (DNA): TGCAGCGTTGCCCAGGGGGAGGACACTGAAGCTTTCTTT. Protein: CSVAQGEDTEAFF.

This clonotype appeared a few times. The chain couples TRBV5-1 to TRBJ2-1; D is possibly TRBD1 (6 bases). Trimming left V 4 bases short and J 8 bases short, with 19 bases between. Looked up from germline, CDR1 is SGHRS and CDR2 is YFSETQ. The CDR3 is 15 amino acids. The DNA for the CDR3 is TGCGCCAGCAGCGCAGGGGTCTTTGGTAGCGATGAGCAGTTCTTC. It encodes CASSAGVFGSDEQFF.

The chain combines TRBV5-4 with TRBJ2-7; TRBD1 agrees at 8 bases. CDR1 SGHNT and CDR2 YYREEE come from the germline V gene (reference sequence). CDR3 length equals 15 residues. The trim removed 3 bases at V and 5 bases at J, leaving 10 bases unmatched. The CDR3, as DNA: TGTGCCAGCAGCTCAACAGGGGGTAGTACTAACGAGCAGTACTTC. Translation gives CASSSTGGSTNEQYF.

At least ten counts were recorded for this clonotype. One end of the junction fails to match germline, which may point to a read error. V gene TRBV2 combines with J gene TRBJ2-7; D is tentatively TRBD1 or TRBD2 (6 bases each). The CDR3 covers 16 residues. Germline V lookup: CDR1 SNHLY, CDR2 FYNNEI. The CDR3 sequence: CASSGSFGGISGEQHF. The CDR3 DNA follows: TGTGCCAGCAGTGGAAGTTTCGGGGGCATATCGGGCGAGCAGCACTTC.

This clonotype was seen a handful of times. The V call is TRBV20-1, the J call TRBJ1-2; a weak D match, TRBD1 (5 bases). The CDR3 runs to 15 residues. Trimming removed 6 bases from V and 5 bases from J, with 22 bases in between. Looked up from germline, CDR1 is DFQATT and CDR2 is SNEGSKA (reference sequence). The CDR3 spells CSAIPGGGAYYGYTF. CDR3 in DNA: TGCAGTGCGATCCCCGGGGGGGGTGCATATTATGGCTACACCTTC.

This clonotype has ten or more counts. The chain uses TRBV3-1 and TRBJ2-5, with 10 bases aligning to TRBD2. CDR3 length: 15 residues. Germline V gene lookup returns CDR1 LGHDT and CDR2 YNNKEL (reference sequence). V shed 2 bases, J shed 5 bases, and the junction held 5 bases outside the gene matches. The CDR3 DNA reads TGTGCCAGCAGCCAATCTCTAGCGGGGGAGGAGACCCAGTACTTC. Translation: CASSQSLAGEETQYF.

This clonotype showed up many times. This rearrangement joins TRBV6-1 to TRBJ2-3, with 12 bases matching TRBD2. V was clipped by 5 bases and J by 4 bases; unmatched bases: 7. CDR3 size: 16 residues. The V gene's germline CDR1 is MNHNS and CDR2 SASEGT. The CDR3 coding sequence is TGTGCCAGCAGTAACCTACTAGCGGGAGGTGCAGATACGCAGTATTTT. Encoded protein: CASSNLLAGGADTQYF.

The sample holds a few counts of this clonotype. This may be a read error, as it is one base from a much larger clone. The chain has TRBV3-1 and TRBJ1-2, with D unresolved. CDR3 size: 15 residues. Germline V gene sequence: CDR1 LGHDT, CDR2 YNNKEL (reference sequence). The CDR3 nucleotides are TGTGCCAGCAGCCAAAGATTTGGGAGGAGCTATAGCTACACCTTC. Protein: CASSQRFGRSYSYTF.

There are a few counts of this clonotype. The J gene is TRBJ2-2, the V gene TRBV29-1, with 11 positions matching TRBD2. There are 14 residues in the CDR3. V lost 6 bases, J lost 4 bases, and 4 bases stayed unmatched. Germline V gene data show CDR1 as SQVTM and CDR2 as ANQGSEA. The CDR3 DNA is TGCAGCGTACTACTAGCGGGAGTCACCGGGGAGCTGTTTTTT. Translated: CSVLLAGVTGELFF.

This clonotype was seen many times. The rearrangement uses TRBV7-9 and TRBJ2-1; TRBD2 agrees at 12 bases. Trimming cost V 6 bases and J 1 base; bases outside gene matches: 10. Germline V gene lookup returns CDR1 SEHNR and CDR2 FQNEAQ (reference sequence). This CDR3 is built from 18 residues. The CDR3 spells CASSPRLAGDRSYNEQFF. The CDR3 DNA is TGTGCCAGCAGTCCTCGACTAGCGGGAGATAGATCCTACAATGAGCAGTTCTTC.

This clonotype has at least ten counts. The chain joins TRBV6-1 to TRBJ2-1, with D unresolved. This CDR3 is 15 amino acids long. Per germline, CDR1 MNHNS and CDR2 SASEGT. Trimming stripped 6 bases from V and 4 bases from J, with 16 bases between. CDR3 in DNA: TGTGCCAGCAGCTCCGCGCTCGGGCCTTACAATGAGCAGTTCTTC. This codes for CASSSALGPYNEQFF.

V and J are TRBV27 and TRBJ2-3, with TRBD1 as a possible D gene (6 bases). CDR3 size: 13 residues. V lost 6 bases and J lost 1, with 8 bases in between. CDR1 and CDR2 from the germline V gene are MNHEY and SMNVEV (reference sequence). The CDR3 DNA is TGTGCCAGCAGAAGGACAGGCACAGATACGCAGTATTTT. Protein sequence: CASRRTGTDTQYF.

About this clonotype: One base away lies a much larger clone, so this may be a sequencing read error. This rearrangement joins TRBV7-9 to TRBJ2-5, with D perhaps matching TRBD1 (5 bases). The germline gives CDR1 SEHNR, CDR2 FQNEAQ (reference sequence). There are 14 residues in the CDR3. The CDR3 sequence: CAGSLDAGKETQYF. CDR3 bases: TGTGCCGGCAGCTTAGATGCAGGGAAAGAGACCCAGTACTTC.